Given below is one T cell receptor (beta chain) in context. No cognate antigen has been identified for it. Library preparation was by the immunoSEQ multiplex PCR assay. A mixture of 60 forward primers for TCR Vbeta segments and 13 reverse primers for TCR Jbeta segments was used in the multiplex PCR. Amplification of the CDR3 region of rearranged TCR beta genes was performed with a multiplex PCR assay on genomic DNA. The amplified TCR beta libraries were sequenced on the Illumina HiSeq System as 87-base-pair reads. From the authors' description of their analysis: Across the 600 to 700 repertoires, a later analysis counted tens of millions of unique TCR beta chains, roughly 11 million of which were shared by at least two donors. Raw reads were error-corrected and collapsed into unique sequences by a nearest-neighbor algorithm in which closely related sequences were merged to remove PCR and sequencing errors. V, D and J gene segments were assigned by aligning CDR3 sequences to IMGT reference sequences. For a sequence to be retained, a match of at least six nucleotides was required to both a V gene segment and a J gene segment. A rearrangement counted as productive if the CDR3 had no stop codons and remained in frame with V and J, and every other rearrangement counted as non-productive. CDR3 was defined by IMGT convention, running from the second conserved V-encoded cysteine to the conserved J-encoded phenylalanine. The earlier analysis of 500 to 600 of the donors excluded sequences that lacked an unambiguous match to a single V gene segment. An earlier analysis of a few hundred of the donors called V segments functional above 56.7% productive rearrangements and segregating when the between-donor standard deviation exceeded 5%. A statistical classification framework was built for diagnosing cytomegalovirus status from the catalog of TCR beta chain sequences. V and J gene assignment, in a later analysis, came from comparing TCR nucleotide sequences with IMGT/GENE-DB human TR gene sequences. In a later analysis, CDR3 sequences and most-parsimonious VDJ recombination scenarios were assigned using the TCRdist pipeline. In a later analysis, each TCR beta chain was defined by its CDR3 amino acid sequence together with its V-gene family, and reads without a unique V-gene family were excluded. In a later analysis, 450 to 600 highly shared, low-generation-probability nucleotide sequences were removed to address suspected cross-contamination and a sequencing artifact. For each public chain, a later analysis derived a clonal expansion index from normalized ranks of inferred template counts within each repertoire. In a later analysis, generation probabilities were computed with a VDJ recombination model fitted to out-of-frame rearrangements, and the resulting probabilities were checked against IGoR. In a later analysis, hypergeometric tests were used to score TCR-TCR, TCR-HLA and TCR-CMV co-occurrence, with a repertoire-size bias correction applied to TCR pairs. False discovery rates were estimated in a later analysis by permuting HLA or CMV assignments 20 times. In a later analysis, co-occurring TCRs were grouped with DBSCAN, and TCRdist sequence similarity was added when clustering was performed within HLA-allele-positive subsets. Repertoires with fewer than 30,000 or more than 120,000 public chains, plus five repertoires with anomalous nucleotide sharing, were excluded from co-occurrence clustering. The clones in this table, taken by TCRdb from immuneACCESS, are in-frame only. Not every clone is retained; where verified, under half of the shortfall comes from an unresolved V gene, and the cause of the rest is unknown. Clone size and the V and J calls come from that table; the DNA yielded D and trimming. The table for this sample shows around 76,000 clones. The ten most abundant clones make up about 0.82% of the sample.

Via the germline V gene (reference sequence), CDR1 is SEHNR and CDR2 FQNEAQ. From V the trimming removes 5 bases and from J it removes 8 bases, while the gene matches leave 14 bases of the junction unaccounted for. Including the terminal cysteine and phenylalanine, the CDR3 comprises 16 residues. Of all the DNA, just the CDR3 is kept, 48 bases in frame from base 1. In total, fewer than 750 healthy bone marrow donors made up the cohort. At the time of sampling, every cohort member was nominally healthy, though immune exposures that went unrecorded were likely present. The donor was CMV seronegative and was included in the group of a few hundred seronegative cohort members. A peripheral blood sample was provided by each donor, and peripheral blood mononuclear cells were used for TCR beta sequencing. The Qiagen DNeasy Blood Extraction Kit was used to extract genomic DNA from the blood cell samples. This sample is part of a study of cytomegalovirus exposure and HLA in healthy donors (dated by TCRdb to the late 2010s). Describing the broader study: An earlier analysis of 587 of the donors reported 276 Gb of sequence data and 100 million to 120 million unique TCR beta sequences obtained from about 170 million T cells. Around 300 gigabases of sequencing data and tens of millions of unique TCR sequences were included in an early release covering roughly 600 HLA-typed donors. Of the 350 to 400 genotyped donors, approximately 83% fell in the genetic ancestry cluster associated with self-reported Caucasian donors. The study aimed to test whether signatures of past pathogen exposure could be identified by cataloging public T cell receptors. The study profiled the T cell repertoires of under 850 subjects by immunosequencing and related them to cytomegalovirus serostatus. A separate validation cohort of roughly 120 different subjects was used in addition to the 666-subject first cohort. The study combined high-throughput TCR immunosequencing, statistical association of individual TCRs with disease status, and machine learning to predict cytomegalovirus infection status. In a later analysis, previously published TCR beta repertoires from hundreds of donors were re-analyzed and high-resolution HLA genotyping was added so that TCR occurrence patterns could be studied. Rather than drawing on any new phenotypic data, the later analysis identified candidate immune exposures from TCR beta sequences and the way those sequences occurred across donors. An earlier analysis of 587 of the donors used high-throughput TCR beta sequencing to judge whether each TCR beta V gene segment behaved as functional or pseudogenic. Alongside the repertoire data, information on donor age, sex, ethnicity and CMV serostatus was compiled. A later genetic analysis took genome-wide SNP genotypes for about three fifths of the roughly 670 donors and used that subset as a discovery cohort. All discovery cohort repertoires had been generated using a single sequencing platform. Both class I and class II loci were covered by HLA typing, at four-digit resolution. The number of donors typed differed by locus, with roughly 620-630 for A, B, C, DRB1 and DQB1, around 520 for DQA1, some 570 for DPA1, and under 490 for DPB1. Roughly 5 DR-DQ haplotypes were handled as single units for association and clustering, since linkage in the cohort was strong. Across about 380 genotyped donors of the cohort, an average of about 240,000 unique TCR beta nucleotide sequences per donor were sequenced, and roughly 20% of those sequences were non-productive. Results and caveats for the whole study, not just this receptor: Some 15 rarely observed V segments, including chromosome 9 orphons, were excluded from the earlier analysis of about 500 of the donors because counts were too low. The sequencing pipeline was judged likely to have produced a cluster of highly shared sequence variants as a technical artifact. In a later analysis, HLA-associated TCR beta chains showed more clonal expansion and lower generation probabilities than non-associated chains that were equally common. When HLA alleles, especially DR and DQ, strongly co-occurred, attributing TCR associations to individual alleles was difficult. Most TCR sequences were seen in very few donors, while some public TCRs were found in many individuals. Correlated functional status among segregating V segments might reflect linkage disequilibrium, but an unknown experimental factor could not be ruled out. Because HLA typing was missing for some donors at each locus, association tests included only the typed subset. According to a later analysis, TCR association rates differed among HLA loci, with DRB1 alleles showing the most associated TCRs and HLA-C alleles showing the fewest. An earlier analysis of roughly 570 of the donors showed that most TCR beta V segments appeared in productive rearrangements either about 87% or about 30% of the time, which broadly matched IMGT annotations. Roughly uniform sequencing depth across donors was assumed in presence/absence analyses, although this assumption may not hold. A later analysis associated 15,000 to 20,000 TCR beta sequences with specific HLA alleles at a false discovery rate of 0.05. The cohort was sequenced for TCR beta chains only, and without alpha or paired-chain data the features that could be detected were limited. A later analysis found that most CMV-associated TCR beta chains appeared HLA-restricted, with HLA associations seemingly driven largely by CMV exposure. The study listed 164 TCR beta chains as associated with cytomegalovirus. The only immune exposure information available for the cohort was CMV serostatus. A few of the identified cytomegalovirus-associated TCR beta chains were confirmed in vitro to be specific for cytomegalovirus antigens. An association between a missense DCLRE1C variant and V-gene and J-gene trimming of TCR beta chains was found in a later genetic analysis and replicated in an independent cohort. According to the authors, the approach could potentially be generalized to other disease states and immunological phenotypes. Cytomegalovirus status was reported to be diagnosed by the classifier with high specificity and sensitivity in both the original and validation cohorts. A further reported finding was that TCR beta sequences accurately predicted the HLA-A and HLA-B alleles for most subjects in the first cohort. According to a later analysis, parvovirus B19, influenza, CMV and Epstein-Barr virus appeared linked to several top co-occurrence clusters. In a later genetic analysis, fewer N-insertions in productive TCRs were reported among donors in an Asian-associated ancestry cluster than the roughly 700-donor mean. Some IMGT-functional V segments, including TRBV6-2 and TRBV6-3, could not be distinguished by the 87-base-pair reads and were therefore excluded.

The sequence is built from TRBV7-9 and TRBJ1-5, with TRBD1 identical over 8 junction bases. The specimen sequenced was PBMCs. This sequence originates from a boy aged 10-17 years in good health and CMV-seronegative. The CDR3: CASSPGTGPSGEPQHF. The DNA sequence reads TGTGCCAGCAGCCCCGGGACAGGCCCCAGCGGGGAGCCCCAGCATTTT.